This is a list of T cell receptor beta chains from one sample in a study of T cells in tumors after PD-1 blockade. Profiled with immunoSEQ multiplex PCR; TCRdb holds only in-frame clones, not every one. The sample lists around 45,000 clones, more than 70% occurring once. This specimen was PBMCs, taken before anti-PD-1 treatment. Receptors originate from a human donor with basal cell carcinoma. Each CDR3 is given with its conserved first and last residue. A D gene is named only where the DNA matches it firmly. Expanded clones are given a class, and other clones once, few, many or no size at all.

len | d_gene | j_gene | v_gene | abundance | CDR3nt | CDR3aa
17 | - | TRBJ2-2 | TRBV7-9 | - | TGTGCCAGCAGCTTACCCAGGGATCCCCGGAACACCGGGGAGCTGTTTTTT | CASSLPRDPRNTGELFF
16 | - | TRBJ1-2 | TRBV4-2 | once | TGTGCCAGCAGCCAAGATGTCGGGGGGCGCGATGGTGGCTACACCTTC | CASSQDVGGRDGGYTF
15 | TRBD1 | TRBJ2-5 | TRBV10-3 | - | TGTGCCATCAGTTCCGCGACAGGGAACCAAGAGACCCAGTACTTC | CAISSATGNQETQYF
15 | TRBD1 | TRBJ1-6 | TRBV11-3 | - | TGTGCCAGCAGCCTCGGGACAGGGCGGGATTCACCCCTCCACTTT | CASSLGTGRDSPLHF
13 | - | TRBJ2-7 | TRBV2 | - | TGTGCGAGCAGGGGTGGGGGCTCCTACGAGCAGTACTTC | CASRGGGSYEQYF
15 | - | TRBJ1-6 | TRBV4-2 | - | TGTGCCAGCAGCCAAGATAGAACAGGGCAGTCACCCCTCCACTTT | CASSQDRTGQSPLHF
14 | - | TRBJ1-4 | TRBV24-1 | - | TGTGCCACCAGTGACCCAGGTGATAGTGAAAAACTGTTTTTT | CATSDPGDSEKLFF
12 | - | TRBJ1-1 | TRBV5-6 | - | TGTGCCAGCAGCCAAGCGTTTTCTGAAGCTTTCTTT | CASSQAFSEAFF
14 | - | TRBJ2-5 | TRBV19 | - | TGTGCCAGTAGTATCTGGGGGGGCCGGGAGACCCAGTACTTC | CASSIWGGRETQYF
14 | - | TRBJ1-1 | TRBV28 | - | TGTGCCAGCAGACAACCCCAAAGGAACACTGAAGCTTTCTTT | CASRQPQRNTEAFF
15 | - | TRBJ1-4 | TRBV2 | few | TGTGCCAGCACTTCTTCGGAAGCAACTAATGAAAAACTGTTTTTT | CASTSSEATNEKLFF
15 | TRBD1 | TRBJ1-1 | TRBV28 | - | TGTGCCAGCAGTTGGGGACAGGGCCCGGTCACTGAAGCTTTCTTT | CASSWGQGPVTEAFF
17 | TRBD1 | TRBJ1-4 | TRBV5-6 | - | TGTGCCAGCAGCTTGGGGACAGGGTCCACGGCTAATGAAAAACTGTTTTTT | CASSLGTGSTANEKLFF